The 25 T cell receptor beta chains listed next were all sequenced from one sample in a study of blood T cell repertoires in COVID-19. The assay was immunoSEQ multiplex PCR, and TCRdb's table has in-frame clones only and misses some. Among around 300,000 clones listed, roughly 86% were seen once. The specimen was peripheral blood. Receptors originate from a woman aged 30 to 39 who had recovered from COVID-19.

The chain recombines TRBV7-8 with TRBJ2-7, with a possible D match to TRBD2 (5 bases). V lost 2 bases and J lost 5, with 10 bases in between. Germline-derived CDR1 and CDR2 are SGHVS and FQNEAQ. The CDR3 loop spans 13 amino acids. DNA of the CDR3: TGTGCCAGCAGCTTATACGGGAACAACGAGCAGTACTTC. Protein product: CASSLYGNNEQYF. The full variable domain, its missing parts supplied by reference TRBV7-8 and TRBJ2-7, is GAGVSQSPRYKVAKRGQDVALRCDPISGHVSLFWYQQALGQGPEFLTYFQNEAQLDKSGLPSDRFFAERPEGSVSTLKIQRTQQEDSAVYLCASSLYGNNEQYFGPGTRLTVT.

The chain links TRBV7-2 to TRBJ1-5; 9 bases fit TRBD1. The CDR3 extends over 16 amino acids. V dropped 2 bases and J dropped 7; count of bases not matched to a gene: 9. Germline CDR1 reads SGHTA; CDR2 reads FQGNSA. The CDR3: CASSLQGTGGGQPQHF. The CDR3 DNA reads as TGTGCCAGCAGCTTACAGGGCACAGGGGGCGGGCAGCCCCAGCATTTT.

This clone was seen only a few times. The chain couples TRBV6-1 to TRBJ1-2; TRBD1 aligns across 9 bases. V was clipped by 3 bases and J by 3 bases; unmatched bases: 8. The CDR3 has 16 amino acids. The germline gives CDR1 MNHNS, CDR2 SASEGT. CDR3 protein: CASSDLWDRADYGYTF. The DNA of the CDR3 is TGTGCCAGCAGTGACCTATGGGACAGGGCCGACTATGGCTACACCTTC.

The CDR3 loop reads CARSHSLYEQYF. The CDR3 nucleotides are TGTGCCAGAAGCCACTCTTTGTACGAGCAGTACTTC. The V gene is TRBV5-3, the J gene TRBJ2-7; D unresolved. TRBV5-3 is an open reading frame, and its role is uncertain. V lost 4 bases and J 4 bases, leaving 9 bases between the germline ends. CDR3 length: 12 residues.

This clone showed up just once. V gene TRBV12-3 or TRBV12-4 combines with J gene TRBJ2-3, with unresolved D. The V gene lost 3 bases and the J gene lost 6 bases, with 10 bases spanning the gap. The CDR3 is 13 residues long. In DNA form, the CDR3 reads TGTGCCAGCAGTTTGGTGGAAGCGGATACGCAGTATTTT. Translating it yields CASSLVEADTQYF.

The J gene is TRBJ2-3, the V gene TRBV24-1; TRBD2 aligns across 11 bases. The CDR3 spans 17 residues. The germline CDR1 and CDR2 sequences are KGHDR and SFDVKD. Trimming took 4 bases from V and 5 from J; bases not matched to a gene: 10. CDR3 nucleotides: TGTGCCACCAGTGACCCTAATAGCGGGGGGGCGGAAGATACGCAGTATTTT. Protein product: CATSDPNSGGAEDTQYF.

The chain joins TRBV5-5 to TRBJ1-2; tentative D call: TRBD1 (5 bases). CDR3 length: 14 amino acids. Trimming stripped 6 bases from V and 4 bases from J, with 16 bases between. Germline values: CDR1 SGHKS, CDR2 YYEKEE (reference sequence). The CDR3 spells CASTPDGGGYGYTF. The DNA of the CDR3 is TGTGCCAGCACACCAGACGGGGGTGGCTATGGCTACACCTTC.

The chain uses TRBV5-4 and TRBJ1-1; possibly TRBD1 for D (6 bases). The V gene lost 4 bases and the J gene lost 1 base, with 14 bases spanning the gap. From germline, CDR1 is SGHNT and CDR2 YYREEE (reference sequence). The length of the CDR3 is 15 residues. The CDR3 here is CASSIPGQTNTEAFF. CDR3 nucleotide sequence: TGTGCCAGCAGCATTCCCGGACAGACGAACACTGAAGCTTTCTTT.

This chain connects TRBV13 to TRBJ1-5; D gene ambiguous. Germline CDR1 PRHDT, CDR2 FYEKMQ (reference sequence). The CDR3 consists of 12 residues. Trimming shortened V by 3 bases and J by 4 bases, and 4 bases separated the two germline ends. This CDR3 reads CASSFRNQPQHF. The CDR3 bases are TGTGCCAGCAGCTTCAGGAATCAGCCCCAGCATTTT.

The rearrangement links TRBV7-2 to TRBJ1-3, with D hard to call. Trimming shortened V by 4 bases and J by 3 bases, and 13 bases separated the two germline ends. This CDR3 spans 15 amino acids. Germline V gene data show CDR1 as SGHTA and CDR2 as FQGNSA. The CDR3 protein is CASSSGLGSGNTIYF. The CDR3, as DNA: TGTGCCAGCAGCTCCGGACTGGGGAGTGGAAACACCATATATTTT. The variable domain in full, with the rest retrieved from reference TRBV7-2 and TRBJ1-3, is GAGVSQSPSNKVTEKGKDVELRCDPISGHTALYWYRQSLGQGLEFLIYFQGNSAPDKSGLPSDRFSAERTGGSVSTLTIQRTQQEDSAVYLCASSSGLGSGNTIYFGEGSWLTVV.

This chain links TRBV5-1 with TRBJ2-1; D possibly corresponds to TRBD2 (6 bases). Trimming took off 2 bases at V and 0 bases at J, with 12 bases between the two ends. The V gene's germline CDR1 is SGHRS and CDR2 YFSETQ. This CDR3 is built from 16 residues. CDR3 coding DNA: TGCGCCAGCAGCTTAGAGGAGGGTAGCTCCTACAATGAGCAGTTCTTC. The encoded protein is CASSLEEGSSYNEQFF.

The V gene is TRBV28, the J gene TRBJ2-1; tentatively, D is TRBD2 (5 bases). There are 19 residues in the CDR3. V lost 6 bases and J lost 5, with 29 bases in between. Germline values: CDR1 MDHEN, CDR2 SYDVKM. The CDR3 DNA is TGTGCCAGCAGCCGGCCGGTTCGGGGTCTGGCTTGGCTTGACAATGAGCAGTTCTTC. Translation gives CASSRPVRGLAWLDNEQFF.

This chain uses TRBV5-1 with TRBJ1-2; D unclear. Deletions cut 0 bases from V and 4 bases from J, with 13 bases between. Germline V gives CDR1 SGHRS, CDR2 YFSETQ. The CDR3 runs to 15 residues. DNA for the CDR3: TGCGCCAGCAGCTTGGCCCCAGGCGTCGGCTATGGCTACACCTTC. The encoded protein is CASSLAPGVGYGYTF.

This clone occurred many times. The genes are TRBV7-9 and TRBJ1-1, with D unclear. CDR1 and CDR2 from the germline V gene are SEHNR and FQNEAQ (reference sequence). Trimming removed 8 bases at V and 1 base at J, with 8 bases between. The CDR3 contains 12 residues. The CDR3 region is CASEGWNTEAFF. CDR3 DNA sequence: TGTGCCAGCGAGGGCTGGAACACTGAAGCTTTCTTT.

The gene calls are TRBV2 and TRBJ2-1; 10 bases agree with TRBD1. The trim removed 6 bases at V and 8 bases at J, leaving 10 bases unmatched. The germline CDR1 and CDR2 sequences are SNHLY and FYNNEI. This CDR3 region has 15 residues. The CDR3 sequence: CASRQGQGILDEQFF. For the CDR3, the DNA is TGTGCCAGCAGGCAGGGACAGGGGATTTTGGATGAGCAGTTCTTC.

The CDR3: CASSGQGTKNIQYF. The CDR3 DNA reads TGTGCCAGCAGCGGACAGGGAACGAAAAACATTCAGTACTTC. This sequence joins TRBV7-9 and TRBJ2-4, with 8 bases matching TRBD1. V shed 5 bases and J 4 bases; nucleotides not matched to a gene: 4. Germline V gene data show CDR1 as SEHNR and CDR2 as FQNEAQ (reference sequence). The CDR3 is 14 residues long.

The chain has TRBV7-2 and TRBJ1-6; tentatively, D is TRBD1 (6 bases). The V gene lost 1 base and the J gene lost 4 bases, with 8 bases spanning the gap. The germline CDR1 and CDR2 sequences are SGHTA and FQGNSA. This CDR3 is built from 15 residues. The CDR3 region is CASSLGTGYNSPLHF. CDR3 coding DNA: TGTGCCAGCAGCTTAGGTACAGGGTATAATTCACCCCTCCACTTT.

V usage is TRBV27 and J usage is TRBJ2-1; 8 bases agree with TRBD2. V lost 2 bases, J lost 4 bases, and 13 bases stayed unmatched. This CDR3 region has 18 residues. The germline V gene encodes CDR1 MNHEY and CDR2 SMNVEV (reference sequence). The CDR3 sequence is CASSLSGGSGHRYNEQFF. The CDR3 nucleotides are TGTGCCAGCAGTTTAAGCGGGGGATCCGGACACAGGTACAATGAGCAGTTCTTC.

V is TRBV28 and J is TRBJ1-5, with 10 bases aligning to TRBD1. V was pared by 4 bases and J by 5 bases, with 11 bases of the junction left unmatched. In germline, CDR1 is MDHEN, CDR2 SYDVKM. This CDR3 region has 17 residues. DNA of the CDR3: TGTGCCAGCAGTTCATTGGGGATCGGACAGGGGGATCAGCCCCAGCATTTT. The encoded protein is CASSSLGIGQGDQPQHF. Full variable domain (missing parts from reference TRBV28 and TRBJ1-5): DVKVTQSSRYLVKRTGEKVFLECVQDMDHENMFWYRQDPGLGLRLIYFSYDVKMKEKGDIPEGYSVSREKKERFSLILESASTNQTSMYLCASSSLGIGQGDQPQHFGDGTRLSIL.

The chain joins TRBV4-1 to TRBJ2-1; 7 bases fit TRBD2. Germline V CDR1 and CDR2: MGHRA, YSYEKL. The trim removed 1 base at V and 10 bases at J, leaving 7 bases unmatched. The CDR3 contains 14 residues. The CDR3 loop reads CASSQVLAGGEQFF. The CDR3 DNA follows: TGCGCCAGCAGCCAAGTTTTAGCGGGCGGAGAGCAGTTCTTC.

This clone appeared a few times. V usage is TRBV10-3 and J usage is TRBJ1-1, with a weak D call TRBD1 (5 bases). V dropped 0 bases and J dropped 3 bases, with 5 bases sitting between them. Germline CDR1 and CDR2: ENHRY and SYGVKD. This CDR3 comprises 13 residues. CDR3 amino acids: CAISESGDTEAFF. The CDR3 nucleotides are TGTGCCATCAGTGAGTCAGGGGACACTGAAGCTTTCTTT.

The chain is built from TRBV29-1 and TRBJ2-2, with 8 bases lining up with TRBD2. The CDR3 sequence is 13 residues long. Germline CDR1 SQVTM, CDR2 ANQGSEA. V gave up 6 bases and J gave up 7 bases; unmatched junction bases: 7. This CDR3 reads CSVLREVGGELFF. CDR3 in DNA: TGCAGCGTGTTGCGGGAGGTCGGCGGGGAGCTGTTTTTT.

The chain links TRBV5-4 to TRBJ2-3; 7 bases are a match to TRBD2. Per germline, CDR1 SGHNT and CDR2 YYREEE (reference sequence). With V trimmed by 7 bases and J by 4 bases, 15 bases remained unmatched. The CDR3 is made up of 16 amino acids. In DNA, the CDR3 is TGTGCCAGCGCCATAGGTGGCGGGAGTCCCGCAGATACGCAGTATTTT. Translated, it gives CASAIGGGSPADTQYF.

The chain recombines TRBV12-5 with TRBJ2-3, with TRBD2 matching 9 bases. The CDR3 totals 15 residues. With 6 bases clipped from V and 5 bases from J, the junction kept 9 bases outside the gene matches. CDR1 and CDR2 from the germline V gene are LGHNT and FRNRAP. For the CDR3, the DNA is TGTGCTAGTGGCTACCGCGGGGGGGCTGGAGATACGCAGTATTTT. Residues: CASGYRGGAGDTQYF.

The chain recombines TRBV6-4 with TRBJ2-1; maybe TRBD2 (7 bases). The V gene lost 3 bases and the J gene lost 7 bases, with 13 bases spanning the gap. There are 14 residues in the CDR3. Germline V CDR1 and CDR2: MRHNA, SNTAGT. CDR3 residues: CASSEGGGENEQFF. The CDR3 DNA follows: TGTGCCAGCAGTGAGGGCGGGGGCGAAAATGAGCAGTTCTTC.